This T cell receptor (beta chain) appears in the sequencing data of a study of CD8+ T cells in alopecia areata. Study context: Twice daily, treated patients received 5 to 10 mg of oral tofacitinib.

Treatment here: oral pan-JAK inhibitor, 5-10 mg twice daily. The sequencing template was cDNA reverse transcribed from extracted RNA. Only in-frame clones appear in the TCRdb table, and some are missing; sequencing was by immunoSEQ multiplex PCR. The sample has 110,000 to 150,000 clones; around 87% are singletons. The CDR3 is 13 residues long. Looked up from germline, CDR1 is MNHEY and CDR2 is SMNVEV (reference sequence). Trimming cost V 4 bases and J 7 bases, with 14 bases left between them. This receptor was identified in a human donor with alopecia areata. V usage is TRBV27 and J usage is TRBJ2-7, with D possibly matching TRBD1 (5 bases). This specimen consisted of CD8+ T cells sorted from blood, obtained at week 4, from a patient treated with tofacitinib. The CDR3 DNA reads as TGTGCCAGCAGTTCCACGACAGCTACGGAGCAGTACTTC. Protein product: CASSSTTATEQYF.